Each of the 11 T cell receptor beta chains below was sequenced from the same sample in a study of early T cells in non-severe SARS-CoV-2 infection. TCRdb reprocessed the 5' RACE reads via MiXCR and lists one record per CDR3 protein. Among tens of thousands of distinct CDR3 sequences listed, around 11% were seen once. The specimen was whole blood, collected at baseline. The receptor source for this set is an adult who was a healthcare worker with PCR-confirmed SARS-CoV-2 infection or an uninfected control (not recorded which).

This clonotype was seen ten or more times. The CDR3 loop is CASSLSGPYEQYF. In nucleotides, the CDR3 is TGTGCCAGCAGTTTATCGGGCCCATACGAGCAGTACTTC. This chain uses TRBV28 with TRBJ2-7; D gene uncertain. The length of the CDR3 is 13 residues. V was cut by 1 base and J by 4 bases, with 8 bases left in between. Germline CDR1 MDHEN, CDR2 SYDVKM.

In its sample, this clonotype was seen many times. The chain employs TRBV12-3 or TRBV12-4 and TRBJ2-1, with 7 bases matching TRBD2. The CDR3 is 16 residues long. V gave up 2 bases and J gave up 8 bases; unmatched junction bases: 12. DNA of the CDR3: TGTGCCAGCAGTTTATTGCCCGCGGGGGTTGAGGATGAGCAGTTCTTC. It codes for CASSLLPAGVEDEQFF.

The chain has TRBV20-1 and TRBJ2-7, with D uncertain. Germline CDR1 and CDR2: DFQATT and SNEGSKA (reference sequence). This CDR3 region has 12 residues. Between the trimmed V and J ends, which lost 6 bases and 6 bases, there was a span of 15 bases. In DNA, the CDR3 is TGCAGTGCAGGTGTGGAGCTCTCCGAGCAGTACTTC. It is translated as CSAGVELSEQYF.

This clonotype was found many times. The CDR3 is CASSYSFRNTEAFF. The CDR3 region has the DNA TGTGCCAGCAGTTACTCATTCAGAAACACTGAAGCTTTCTTT. The chain carries TRBV6-5 and TRBJ1-1; D unresolved. V dropped 0 bases and J dropped 2 bases, with 7 bases sitting between them. CDR3 length: 14 amino acids. CDR1 MNHEY and CDR2 SVGAGI come from the germline V gene.

This chain joins TRBV11-2 and TRBJ2-5; D unresolved. Trimming took 0 bases from V and 2 from J, leaving 10 bases between them. Germline values: CDR1 SGHAT, CDR2 FQNNGV. CDR3 length: 15 amino acids. Here the CDR3 reads CASSLDYIQQETQYF. CDR3 nucleotide sequence: TGTGCCAGCAGCTTAGATTATATACAGCAAGAGACCCAGTACTTC. The full variable domain, its missing parts supplied by reference TRBV11-2 and TRBJ2-5, is EAGVAQSPRYKIIEKRQSVAFWCNPISGHATLYWYQQILGQGPKLLIQFQNNGVVDDSQLPKDRFSAERLKGVDSTLKIQPAKLEDSAVYLCASSLDYIQQETQYFGPGTRLLVL.

The chain combines TRBV27 with TRBJ1-6; TRBD1 aligns across 11 bases. The J segment lost 0 bases and the V segment lost 0 bases, leaving 7 bases of the junction unmatched. The CDR3 totals 20 residues. CDR1 is MNHEY and CDR2 is SMNVEV in the germline V gene (reference sequence). The CDR3 loop reads CASSLSRTGGASSYNSPLHF. DNA of the CDR3: TGTGCCAGCAGTTTATCAAGGACAGGGGGCGCCAGCTCCTATAATTCACCCCTCCACTTT.

This clonotype was seen a handful of times. The rearrangement joins TRBV7-9 to TRBJ2-7, with 10 nucleotides matching TRBD1. Germline trimming cut 4 bases from V and 10 bases from J; bases unmatched to any gene: 10. The CDR3 has 14 amino acids. In germline, CDR1 is SEHNR, CDR2 FQNEAQ (reference sequence). DNA of the CDR3: TGTGCCAGCAGCTCGCCGGGACAGGGGAATCCCCAGTACTTC. Its translation is CASSSPGQGNPQYF.

The sample holds a few counts of this clonotype. This chain joins TRBV12-3 or TRBV12-4 and TRBJ1-3; no definite D call. V shed 1 base and J shed 6 bases, with 4 bases lying between them. The CDR3 consists of 12 residues. The CDR3 sequence: CASSLGQNTIYF. The CDR3 DNA reads TGTGCCAGCAGTTTAGGACAAAACACCATATATTTT.

This chain connects TRBV11-2 to TRBJ2-2, with D perhaps assigned TRBD1 or TRBD2 (6 bases each). There are 18 residues in the CDR3. Germline CDR1 and CDR2: SGHAT and FQNNGV. The V gene lost 2 bases and the J gene lost 0 bases, with 16 bases spanning the gap. In nucleotides, the CDR3 is TGTGCCAGCAGCTTATCGAGGGGGGCCGGTGCGAACACCGGGGAGCTGTTTTTT. It yields the protein CASSLSRGAGANTGELFF. The full variable domain, its missing parts supplied by reference TRBV11-2 and TRBJ2-2, is EAGVAQSPRYKIIEKRQSVAFWCNPISGHATLYWYQQILGQGPKLLIQFQNNGVVDDSQLPKDRFSAERLKGVDSTLKIQPAKLEDSAVYLCASSLSRGAGANTGELFFGEGSRLTVL.

This clonotype was counted only a few times. V usage is TRBV29-1 and J usage is TRBJ1-2; 10 bases are shared with TRBD1. With V trimmed by 6 bases and J by 8 bases, 9 bases remained unmatched. CDR3 length: 13 residues. Germline loops: CDR1 SQVTM, CDR2 ANQGSEA. The CDR3 here is CSVSGTGADGYTF. The CDR3 nucleotides are TGCAGCGTGTCCGGGACAGGGGCCGACGGCTACACCTTC. The full variable domain, in which reference TRBV29-1 and TRBJ1-2 provide the parts outside the CDR3, is SAVISQKPSRDICQRGTSLTIQCQVDSQVTMMFWYRQQPGQSLTLIATANQGSEATYESGFVIDKFPISRPNLTFSTLTVSNMSPEDSSIYLCSVSGTGADGYTFGSGTRLTVV.

This clonotype turned up a few times. The J gene is TRBJ2-3, the V gene TRBV27; TRBD2 aligns across 7 bases. Germline V lookup: CDR1 MNHEY, CDR2 SMNVEV (reference sequence). J lost 1 base, V lost 4 bases, and 8 bases had no gene match. The CDR3 runs to 16 residues. CDR3 DNA: TGTGCCAGCAGTTCAGTGGGGGAGGGCGGCACAGATACGCAGTATTTT. As protein: CASSSVGEGGTDTQYF.